The subject of this entry is one T cell receptor beta chain. Antigen specificity is unknown. This sample was taken from a study of CD8 T cells in Susac syndrome. An input of 0.5 to 1 ug of RNA was subjected to reverse transcription using random hexamers. A single record per CDR3 protein comes from TCRdb applying MiXCR to the immunoSEQ multiplex PCR reads. Counted here are 150,000 to 200,000 distinct CDR3 sequences, around 94% occurring once; the ten biggest clones make up about 0.13%. Negative isolation was used for CD8+ and CD4+ T cells and FACS enrichment for TEMRA cells. The CDR3 is 15 amino acids. J lost 5 bases, V lost 7 bases, and 14 bases had no gene match. Germline V lookup: CDR1 SNHLY, CDR2 FYNNEI. General observations from the study: The study conceded that relatively few individuals underwent its TCR sequencing and HLA analysis.

The chain recombines TRBV2 with TRBJ2-7, with TRBD1 identical over 7 bases. The sequence derives from a human donor in good health. Sequenced input: CD4+ T cells from PBMCs. CDR3 amino acids: CASTETGRGVDEQYF. The DNA for the CDR3 is TGTGCCAGCACCGAGACAGGGAGAGGGGTCGACGAGCAGTACTTC.